Listed here is a single T cell receptor beta chain. This entry comes from a study of T cell changes during pregnancy in multiple sclerosis. Data came from immunoSEQ multiplex PCR; TCRdb stores just in-frame clones and leaves some out. This table holds about 81,000 clones, 94% found once. Germline CDR1 MNHEY, CDR2 SVGAGI. Trimming pared 5 bases from V and 3 bases from J, leaving 14 bases between. The CDR3 has 14 amino acids. The source of this sequence is a female donor with multiple sclerosis, enrolled in a pregnancy study. This specimen was peripheral blood, taken in the third trimester of pregnancy. The chain joins TRBV6-5 to TRBJ2-7; perhaps TRBD2 as D (6 bases). CDR3 coding DNA: TGTGCCAGCAGTAACCTAGCGAATGACTACGAGCAGTACTTC. As protein: CASSNLANDYEQYF.